This TCR beta chain appears in the sequencing data of a study of T-cell reconstitution after alpha-beta-depleted transplantation in children. The authors prepared the TCRbeta library with unique molecular identifiers. Each CDR3 protein is one row after TCRdb ran MiXCR on the PCR reads. The repertoire includes about 240,000 distinct CDR3 sequences, about 23% of them detected once, and about 2.5% sits in the top ten. This clonotype was counted many times. Its antigen remains unknown. General study points: Newly made T cells mostly supplied T-cell counts and diversity one year after transplant.

The germline V gene has CDR1 SQVTM and CDR2 ANQGSEA. Between the trimmed V and J ends, which lost 4 bases and 3 bases, there was a span of 9 bases. CDR3 length equals 12 residues. The sequenced sample was PBMCs, obtained before TCRalphabeta/CD19-depleted stem cell transplant. The rearrangement joins TRBV29-1 to TRBJ1-2; no clear D. The source is a girl between 2 and 10 years old with Fanconi anemia, due to receive a stem cell transplant. CDR3 DNA sequence: TGCAGCGTTGGTCGGAGGGACTATGGCTACACCTTC. This sequence encodes CSVGRRDYGYTF.